This T cell receptor (beta chain) comes out of a study of blood T cells in healthy people across ages. Study-wide points: Estimates of total diversity, which came from one million sequenced T cells, were considered to be underestimates.

The second PCR ran roughly 6 to 12 cycles with a sample-barcoded 5' primer and J-beta primers. TCRdb reprocessed the 5' RACE reads with MiXCR, giving one entry per CDR3 protein. The sample contains about 640,000 distinct CDR3 sequences, under 65% of which appear only once. Worth noting for this clonotype: Its antigen is not identified.

This sequence originates from a man in his 60s in good health. Sequencing was performed on blood.

CDR3 sequence reads: CASSQSDWSEQYF. The CDR3 nucleotides read TGTGCCAGCAGCCAATCGGACTGGTCCGAGCAGTACTTC. V and J are TRBV3-1 and TRBJ2-7; possibly TRBD2 for D (5 bases). The ends were cut back, 2 bases at V and 6 bases at J, with 11 bases in the middle. The CDR3 length is 13 residues. Germline values: CDR1 LGHDT, CDR2 YNNKEL (reference sequence).